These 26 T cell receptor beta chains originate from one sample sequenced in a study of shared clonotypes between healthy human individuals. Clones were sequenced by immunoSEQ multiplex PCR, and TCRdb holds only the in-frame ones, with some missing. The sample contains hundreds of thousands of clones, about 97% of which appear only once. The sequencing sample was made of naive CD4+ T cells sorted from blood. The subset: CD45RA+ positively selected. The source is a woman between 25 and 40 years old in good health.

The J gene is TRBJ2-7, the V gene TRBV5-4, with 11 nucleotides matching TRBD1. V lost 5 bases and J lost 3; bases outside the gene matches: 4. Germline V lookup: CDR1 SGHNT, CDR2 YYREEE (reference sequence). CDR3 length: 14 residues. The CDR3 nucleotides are TGTGCCAGCAGGGCCGGGACAGGGGGCTACGAGCAGTACTTC. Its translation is CASRAGTGGYEQYF.

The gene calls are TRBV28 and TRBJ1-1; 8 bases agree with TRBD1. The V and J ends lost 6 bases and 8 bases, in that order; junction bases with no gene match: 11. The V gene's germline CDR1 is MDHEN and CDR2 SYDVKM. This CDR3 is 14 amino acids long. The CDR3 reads CASSLTGVMAEAFF. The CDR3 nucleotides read TGTGCCAGCAGCTTGACAGGGGTGATGGCGGAAGCTTTCTTT.

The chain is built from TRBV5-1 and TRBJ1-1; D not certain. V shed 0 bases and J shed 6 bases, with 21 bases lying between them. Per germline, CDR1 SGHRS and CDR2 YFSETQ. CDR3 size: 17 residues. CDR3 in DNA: TGCGCCAGCAGCTTGGCCTTAACCTTCCCATATGGGGCTGAAGCTTTCTTT. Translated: CASSLALTFPYGAEAFF.

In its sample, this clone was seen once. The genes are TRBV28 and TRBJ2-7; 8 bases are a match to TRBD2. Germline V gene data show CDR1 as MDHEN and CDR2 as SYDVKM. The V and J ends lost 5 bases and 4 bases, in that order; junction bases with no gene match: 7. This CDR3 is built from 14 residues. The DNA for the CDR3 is TGTGCCAGCAGTCGGACTAGCCGTCGATACGAGCAGTACTTC. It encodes CASSRTSRRYEQYF.

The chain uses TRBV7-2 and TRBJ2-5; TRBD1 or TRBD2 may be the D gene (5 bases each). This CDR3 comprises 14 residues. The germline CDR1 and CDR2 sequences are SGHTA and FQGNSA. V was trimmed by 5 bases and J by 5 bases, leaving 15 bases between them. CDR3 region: CASSGPGTTETQYF. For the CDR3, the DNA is TGTGCCAGCAGCGGCCCCGGGACGACCGAGACCCAGTACTTC.

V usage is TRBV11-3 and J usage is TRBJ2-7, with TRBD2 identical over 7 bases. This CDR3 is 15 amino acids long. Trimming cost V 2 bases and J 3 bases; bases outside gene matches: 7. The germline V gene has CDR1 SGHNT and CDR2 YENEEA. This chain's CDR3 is CASSLTREYFYEQYF. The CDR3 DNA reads TGTGCCAGCAGCTTAACGCGGGAGTATTTCTACGAGCAGTACTTC. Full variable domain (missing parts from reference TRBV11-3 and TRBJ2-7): EAGVVQSPRYKIIEKKQPVAFWCNPISGHNTLYWYLQNLGQGPELLIRYENEEAVDDSQLPKDRFSAERLKGVDSTLKIQPAELGDSAVYLCASSLTREYFYEQYFGPGTRLTVT.

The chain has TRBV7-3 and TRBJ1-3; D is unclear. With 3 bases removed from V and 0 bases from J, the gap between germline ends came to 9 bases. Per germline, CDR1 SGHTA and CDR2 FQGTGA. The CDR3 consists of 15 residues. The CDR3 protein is CASSLNPHSGNTIYF. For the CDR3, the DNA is TGTGCCAGCAGCTTGAATCCCCACTCTGGAAACACCATATATTTT.

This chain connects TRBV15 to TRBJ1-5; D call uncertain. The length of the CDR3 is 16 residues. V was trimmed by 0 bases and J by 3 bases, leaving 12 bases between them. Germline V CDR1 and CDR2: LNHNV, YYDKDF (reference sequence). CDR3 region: CATSRDSSRNNQPQHF. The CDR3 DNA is TGTGCCACCAGCAGAGATAGTTCCAGGAACAATCAGCCCCAGCATTTT.

CDR3 sequence: CASSLNRLPYEQYF. CDR3 bases: TGTGCCAGCAGTTTAAACAGGCTGCCCTACGAGCAGTACTTC. This sequence joins TRBV27 and TRBJ2-7; perhaps TRBD1 as D (5 bases). Germline V gene lookup returns CDR1 MNHEY and CDR2 SMNVEV (reference sequence). This CDR3 comprises 14 residues. The ends were cut back, 2 bases at V and 2 bases at J, with 10 bases in the middle.

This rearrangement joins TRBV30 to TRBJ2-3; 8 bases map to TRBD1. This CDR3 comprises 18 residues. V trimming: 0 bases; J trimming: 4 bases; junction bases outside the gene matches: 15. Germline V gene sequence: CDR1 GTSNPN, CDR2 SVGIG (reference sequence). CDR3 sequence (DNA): TGTGCCTGGAGTGTAAGGGGGAGGACAGGGAGGAGGGCAGATACGCAGTATTTT. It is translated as CAWSVRGRTGRRADTQYF. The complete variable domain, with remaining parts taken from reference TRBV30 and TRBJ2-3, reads SQTIHQWPATLVQPVGSPLSLECTVEGTSNPNLYWYRQAAGRGLQLLFYSVGIGQISSEVPQNLSASRPQDRQFILSSKKLLLSDSGFYLCAWSVRGRTGRRADTQYFGPGTRLTVL.

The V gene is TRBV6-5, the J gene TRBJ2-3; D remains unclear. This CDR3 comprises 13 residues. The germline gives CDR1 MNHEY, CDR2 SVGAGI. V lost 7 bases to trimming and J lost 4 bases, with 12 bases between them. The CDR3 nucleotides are TGTGCCAGCACCCCTGACTTGGCAGATACGCAGTATTTT. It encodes CASTPDLADTQYF.

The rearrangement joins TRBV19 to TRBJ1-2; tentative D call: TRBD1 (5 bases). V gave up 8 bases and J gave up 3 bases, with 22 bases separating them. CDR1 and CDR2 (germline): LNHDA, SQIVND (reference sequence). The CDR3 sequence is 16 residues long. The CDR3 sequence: CASPAESSGLDYGYTF. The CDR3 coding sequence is TGTGCCAGTCCCGCGGAGAGTTCGGGGCTGGACTATGGCTACACCTTC.

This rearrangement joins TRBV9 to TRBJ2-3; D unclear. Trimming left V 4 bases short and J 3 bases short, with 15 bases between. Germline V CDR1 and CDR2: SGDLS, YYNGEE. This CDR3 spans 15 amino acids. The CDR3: CASSPRTLTTDTQYF. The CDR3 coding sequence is TGTGCCAGCAGCCCACGGACCCTTACGACAGATACGCAGTATTTT.

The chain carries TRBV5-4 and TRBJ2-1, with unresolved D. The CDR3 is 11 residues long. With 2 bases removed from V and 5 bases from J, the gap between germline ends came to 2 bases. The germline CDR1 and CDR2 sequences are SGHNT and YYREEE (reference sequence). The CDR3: CASSFDNEQFF. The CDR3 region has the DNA TGTGCCAGCAGCTTCGACAATGAGCAGTTCTTC. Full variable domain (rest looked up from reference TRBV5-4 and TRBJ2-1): ETGVTQSPTHLIKTRGQQVTLRCSSQSGHNTVSWYQQALGQGPQFIFQYYREEENGRGNFPPRFSGLQFPNYSSELNVNALELDDSALYLCASSFDNEQFFGPGTRLTVL.

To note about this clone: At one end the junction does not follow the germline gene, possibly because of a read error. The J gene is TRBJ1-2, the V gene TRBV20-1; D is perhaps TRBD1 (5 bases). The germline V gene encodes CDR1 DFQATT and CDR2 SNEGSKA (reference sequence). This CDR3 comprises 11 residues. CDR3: CSTSYQGGYTF. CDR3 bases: TGCAGTACTAGTTATCAGGGTGGCTACACCTTC.

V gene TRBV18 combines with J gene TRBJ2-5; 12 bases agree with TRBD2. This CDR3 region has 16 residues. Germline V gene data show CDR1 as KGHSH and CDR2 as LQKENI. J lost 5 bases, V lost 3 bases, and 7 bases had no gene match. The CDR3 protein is CASSPRTSGTEETQYF. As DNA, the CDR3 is TGTGCCAGCTCACCCCGGACTAGCGGGACTGAGGAGACCCAGTACTTC.

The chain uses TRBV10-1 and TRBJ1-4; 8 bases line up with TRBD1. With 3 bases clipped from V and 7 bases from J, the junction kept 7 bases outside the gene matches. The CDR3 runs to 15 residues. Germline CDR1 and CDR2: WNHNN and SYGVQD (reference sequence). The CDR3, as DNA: TGCGCCAGCAGTGACGGAACAGGGGGACGTGAAAAACTGTTTTTT. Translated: CASSDGTGGREKLFF.

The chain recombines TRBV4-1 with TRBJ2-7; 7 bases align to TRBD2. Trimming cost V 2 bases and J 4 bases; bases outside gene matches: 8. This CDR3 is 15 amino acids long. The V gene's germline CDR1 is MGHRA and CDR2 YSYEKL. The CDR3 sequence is CASSQYWLAAYEQYF. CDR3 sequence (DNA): TGCGCCAGCAGCCAATACTGGCTAGCGGCGTACGAGCAGTACTTC.

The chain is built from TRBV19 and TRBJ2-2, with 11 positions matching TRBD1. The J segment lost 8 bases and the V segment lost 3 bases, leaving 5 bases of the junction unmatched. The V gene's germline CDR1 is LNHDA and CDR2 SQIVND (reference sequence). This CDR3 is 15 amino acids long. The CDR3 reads CASSIGQGALGELFF. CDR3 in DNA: TGTGCCAGTAGTATTGGACAGGGGGCATTAGGGGAGCTGTTTTTT.

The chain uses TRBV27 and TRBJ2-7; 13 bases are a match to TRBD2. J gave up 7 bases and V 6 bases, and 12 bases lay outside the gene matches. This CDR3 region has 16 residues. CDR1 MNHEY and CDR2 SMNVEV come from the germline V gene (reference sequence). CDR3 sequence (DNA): TGTGCCAGCAGCCACCCAGGGACTAGCGGGACGAAGGAGCAGTACTTC. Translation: CASSHPGTSGTKEQYF.

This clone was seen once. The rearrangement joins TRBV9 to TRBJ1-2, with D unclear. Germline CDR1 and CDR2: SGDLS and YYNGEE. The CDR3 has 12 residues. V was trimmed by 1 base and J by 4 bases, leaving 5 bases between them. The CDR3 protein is CASSVTAYGYTF. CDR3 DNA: TGTGCCAGCAGCGTAACGGCCTATGGCTACACCTTC.

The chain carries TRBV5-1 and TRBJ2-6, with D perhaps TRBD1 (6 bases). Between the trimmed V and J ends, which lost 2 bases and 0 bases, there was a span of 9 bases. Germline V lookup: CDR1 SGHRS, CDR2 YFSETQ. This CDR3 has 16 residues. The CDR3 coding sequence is TGCGCCAGCAGCTTCACAGGGAGCTCTGGGGCCAACGTCCTGACTTTC. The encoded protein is CASSFTGSSGANVLTF.

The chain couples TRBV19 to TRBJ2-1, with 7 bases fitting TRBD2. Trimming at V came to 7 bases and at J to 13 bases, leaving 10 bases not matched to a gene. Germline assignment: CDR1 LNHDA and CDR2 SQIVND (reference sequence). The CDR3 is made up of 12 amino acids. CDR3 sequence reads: CASTSYGLEQFF. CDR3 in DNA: TGTGCCAGTACCTCTTATGGACTAGAACAGTTCTTC.

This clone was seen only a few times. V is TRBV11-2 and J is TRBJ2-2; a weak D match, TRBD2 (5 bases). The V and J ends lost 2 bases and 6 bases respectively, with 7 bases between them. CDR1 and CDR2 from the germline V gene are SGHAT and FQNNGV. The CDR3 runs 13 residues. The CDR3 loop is CASSLTSPGELFF. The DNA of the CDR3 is TGTGCCAGCAGCTTAACTAGTCCCGGGGAGCTGTTTTTT.

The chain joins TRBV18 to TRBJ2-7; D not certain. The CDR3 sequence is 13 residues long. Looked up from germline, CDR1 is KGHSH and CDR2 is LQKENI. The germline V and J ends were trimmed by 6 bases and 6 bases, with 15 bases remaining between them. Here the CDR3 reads CASSDQEWAEQYF. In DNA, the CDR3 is TGTGCCAGCTCGGACCAAGAATGGGCCGAGCAGTACTTC.

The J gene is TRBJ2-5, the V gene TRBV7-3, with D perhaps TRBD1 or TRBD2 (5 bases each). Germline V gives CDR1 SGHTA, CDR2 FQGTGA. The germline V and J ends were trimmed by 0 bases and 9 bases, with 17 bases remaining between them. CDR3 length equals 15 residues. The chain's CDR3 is CASSLTAGTLGAQYF. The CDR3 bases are TGTGCCAGCAGCTTAACGGCAGGGACCCTGGGTGCCCAGTACTTC. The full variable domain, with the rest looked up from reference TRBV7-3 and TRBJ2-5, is GAGVSQTPSNKVTEKGKYVELRCDPISGHTALYWYRQSLGQGPEFLIYFQGTGAADDSGLPNDRFFAVRPEGSVSTLKIQRTERGDSAVYLCASSLTAGTLGAQYFGPGTRLLVL.